The next 21 T cell receptor beta chains were all read from a single sample in a study of regulatory T cells in long-lasting Graves disease. Arm-PCR of CDR3 regions and iRepertoire HTBI primers were used to build TCR beta libraries. Using its own MiXCR run on the multiplex PCR reads, TCRdb lists one record per CDR3 protein. The table includes 550,000 or so distinct CDR3 sequences, approximately 12% detected once. The time point here: newly diagnosed GD, antithyroid drugs for less than 3 months. The TCR library used RNA extracted from PBMCs. These data are also associated with another study on T cells in Graves' hyperthyroidism and ophthalmopathy.

This specimen consisted of peripheral blood mononuclear cells (PBMCs), obtained at new diagnosis, from a patient treated with antithyroid drugs. The receptors were gathered from a woman aged 30 to 39 with Graves disease.

This clonotype was counted between two and nine times. The chain combines TRBV29-1 with TRBJ1-2; maybe TRBD1 (6 bases). Trimming took off 7 bases at V and 8 bases at J, with 23 bases between the two ends. Germline V gene data show CDR1 as SQVTM and CDR2 as ANQGSEA. This CDR3 is built from 14 residues. In DNA, the CDR3 is TGCAGCGCCGAAGGGGGGGCTGGGGCCGGCGGCTACACCTTC. Encoded protein: CSAEGGAGAGGYTF.

CDR3 region: CASSQDLRLNTEAFF. DNA of the CDR3: TGTGCCAGCAGCCAAGATCTACGGTTGAACACTGAAGCTTTCTTT. The V gene is TRBV3-1, the J gene TRBJ1-1; D is undetermined. V dropped 0 bases and J dropped 0 bases, with 8 bases sitting between them. Per the germline V gene, CDR1 is LGHDT and CDR2 is YNNKEL (reference sequence). The CDR3 loop spans 15 amino acids.

This clonotype has a count of ten or more. V and J are TRBV2 and TRBJ1-2; D unclear. Germline CDR1 and CDR2: SNHLY and FYNNEI. The CDR3 has 12 amino acids. CDR3 DNA sequence: TGTGTAACGTCTCGGACGGAGTATGGCTACACCTTC. Its protein product is CVTSRTEYGYTF.

There are many counts of this clonotype. The chain has TRBV18 and TRBJ1-5; D unclear. Deletions cut 2 bases from V and 0 bases from J, with 8 bases between. The CDR3 covers 15 residues. Germline lookup yields CDR1 KGHSH and CDR2 LQKENI. This CDR3 is CASSPYVGSNQPQHF. For the CDR3, the DNA is TGTGCCAGCTCACCATACGTGGGTAGCAATCAGCCCCAGCATTTT.

In this sample, this clonotype turned up a few times. The chain uses TRBV7-9 and TRBJ2-1, with D uncertain. Trimming cost V 6 bases and J 4 bases, with 16 bases left between them. The CDR3 loop spans 15 amino acids. CDR1 is SEHNR and CDR2 is FQNEAQ in the germline V gene (reference sequence). CDR3: CASSPEGASYNEQFF. CDR3 DNA sequence: TGTGCCAGCAGTCCCGAAGGAGCGAGTTACAATGAGCAGTTCTTC. The full variable domain, completed using reference TRBV7-9 and TRBJ2-1, is DTGVSQNPRHKITKRGQNVTFRCDPISEHNRLYWYRQTLGQGPEFLTYFQNEAQLEKSRLLSDRFSAERPKGSFSTLEIQRTEQGDSAMYLCASSPEGASYNEQFFGPGTRLTVL.

In this sample, this clonotype turned up many times. The chain has TRBV6-2 or TRBV6-3 and TRBJ2-5; no clear D gene. Looked up from germline, CDR1 is MNHEY and CDR2 is SVGEGT. Between the trimmed V and J ends, which lost 6 bases and 1 base, there was a span of 9 bases. This CDR3 is 13 amino acids long. DNA for the CDR3: TGTGCCAGCAGAGGAAGGTTCCAAGAGACCCAGTACTTC. Translation: CASRGRFQETQYF.

This clonotype was seen a handful of times. The rearrangement uses TRBV11-3 and TRBJ2-3; D not certain. Germline V lookup: CDR1 SGHNT, CDR2 YENEEA. Deletions cut 1 base from V and 3 bases from J, with 11 bases between. The CDR3 runs 15 residues. For the CDR3, the DNA is TGTGCCAGCAGCTTAGGTAGAAGGGCTACAGATACGCAGTATTTT. This codes for CASSLGRRATDTQYF.

The CDR3 is CASRPPNYGYTF. The DNA for the CDR3 is TGTGCCAGCAGACCACCCAACTATGGCTACACCTTC. The chain combines TRBV7-9 with TRBJ1-2; D uncertain. Germline V gives CDR1 SEHNR, CDR2 FQNEAQ (reference sequence). This CDR3 is 12 amino acids long. Between the trimmed V and J ends, which lost 6 bases and 2 bases, there was a span of 7 bases.

The chain recombines TRBV7-9 with TRBJ1-2; the D gene is possibly TRBD1 (5 bases). With 0 bases removed from V and 8 bases from J, the gap between germline ends came to 13 bases. Germline V gene lookup returns CDR1 SEHNR and CDR2 FQNEAQ (reference sequence). There are 14 residues in the CDR3. The CDR3 nucleotides are TGTGCCAGCAGCTTAGCAGGTTCAGGGCAAGGCTACACCTTC. As protein: CASSLAGSGQGYTF.

This clonotype was counted between two and nine times. The V gene is TRBV11-3, the J gene TRBJ1-1, with a weak D call TRBD1 (5 bases). The CDR3 contains 17 residues. Trimming left V 5 bases short and J 0 bases short, with 19 bases between. Germline loops: CDR1 SGHNT, CDR2 YENEEA. The CDR3 region is CASSPGRTRYLNTEAFF. The CDR3 nucleotides read TGTGCCAGCAGCCCGGGACGGACAAGATATTTGAACACTGAAGCTTTCTTT.

This clonotype was observed many times. J is TRBJ2-1 and V is TRBV11-2, with D perhaps TRBD2 (6 bases). Trimming took off 1 base at V and 10 bases at J, with 8 bases between the two ends. Per germline, CDR1 SGHAT and CDR2 FQNNGV. This CDR3 is built from 12 residues. The CDR3 DNA reads as TGTGCCAGCAGCTTAGTTAGCGGAGAGCAGTTCTTC. It encodes CASSLVSGEQFF.

In this sample, this clonotype turned up many times. This chain connects TRBV10-3 to TRBJ2-1; D is ambiguous. The CDR3 extends over 13 amino acids. V was clipped by 5 bases and J by 8 bases, with 13 bases between them. The germline V gene encodes CDR1 ENHRY and CDR2 SYGVKD. CDR3 in DNA: TGTGCCATCAGTTTGGACCCGTCGTATGAGCAGTTCTTC. This codes for CAISLDPSYEQFF.

This clonotype was detected only a few times. V gene TRBV14 combines with J gene TRBJ2-2; D gene ambiguous. This CDR3 comprises 13 residues. Trimming removed 1 base at V and 6 bases at J, with 6 bases between. Germline V lookup: CDR1 SGHDN, CDR2 FVKESK. This CDR3 is CASSQVGPGELFF. The CDR3 DNA is TGTGCCAGCAGCCAAGTTGGACCCGGGGAGCTGTTTTTT.

The sample holds many counts of this clonotype. The chain links TRBV27 to TRBJ2-3; 9 bases fit TRBD2. The ends lost 5 bases at V and 4 bases at J; junction bases unmatched: 10. Per the germline V gene, CDR1 is MNHEY and CDR2 is SMNVEV (reference sequence). This CDR3 is 16 amino acids long. In DNA form, the CDR3 reads TGTGCCAGCAGTGCTCTAGCGGGATGGATGGCAGATACGCAGTATTTT. Its translation: CASSALAGWMADTQYF.

This clonotype was seen only a few times. Being one base from a much bigger clone, this may be a read error. The chain employs TRBV28 and TRBJ2-7, with a tentative D call TRBD1 (5 bases). V gave up 6 bases and J gave up 8 bases, with 20 bases separating them. The CDR3 runs 14 residues. From germline, CDR1 is MDHEN and CDR2 SYDVKM. The CDR3 sequence is CASRDRVQGYKQYF. CDR3 bases: TGTGCCAGCAGGGACCGGGTCCAGGGTTACAAGCAGTACTTC. Full variable domain (remainder filled in from reference TRBV28 and TRBJ2-7): DVKVTQSSRYLVKRTGEKVFLECVQDMDHENMFWYRQDPGLGLRLIYFSYDVKMKEKGDIPEGYSVSREKKERFSLILESASTNQTSMYLCASRDRVQGYKQYFGPGTRLTVT.

V usage is TRBV6-2 or TRBV6-3 and J usage is TRBJ2-1; TRBD2 matches 7 bases. Germline CDR1 reads MNHEY; CDR2 reads SVGEGT. The CDR3 has 15 residues. V was pared by 2 bases and J by 5 bases, with 6 bases of the junction left unmatched. CDR3 protein: CASSYRAAGNNEQFF. CDR3 nucleotides: TGTGCCAGCAGTTACCGGGCAGCGGGGAACAATGAGCAGTTCTTC.

This clonotype has more than one count but fewer than ten. A far bigger clonotype differs at one base, so this is likely a read error. The chain is built from TRBV27 and TRBJ2-3; unclear D gene. The J call is in doubt because the DNA end fits TRBJ1-1 better. CDR3 length: 18 amino acids. Germline V gene data show CDR1 as MNHEY and CDR2 as SMNVEV (reference sequence). The CDR3 DNA follows: TGTGCCAGCAGTTCCAACGTGATTGGGCAGGCTGGGGACACTGAAGCTTTCTTT. Translation: CASSSNVIGQAGDTEAFF.

This clonotype has ten or more counts. The chain is built from TRBV18 and TRBJ1-1, with D unresolved. The V and J ends lost 0 bases and 8 bases respectively, with 7 bases between them. This CDR3 is 12 amino acids long. The germline V gene encodes CDR1 KGHSH and CDR2 LQKENI. CDR3 DNA sequence: TGTGCCAGCTCACCACCGCAGAGAGAAGCTTTCTTT. Its protein is CASSPPQREAFF.

This clonotype was counted ten times or more. The gene calls are TRBV7-9 and TRBJ1-3; D unresolved. CDR3 length: 12 amino acids. Germline lookup yields CDR1 SEHNR and CDR2 FQNEAQ (reference sequence). V lost 2 bases and J 3 bases, leaving 2 bases between the germline ends. The CDR3 DNA reads TGTGCCAGCAGCTTAAGTGGAAACACCATATATTTT. Translating gives CASSLSGNTIYF. Drawing the rest from reference TRBV7-9 and TRBJ1-3, the complete variable domain is DTGVSQNPRHKITKRGQNVTFRCDPISEHNRLYWYRQTLGQGPEFLTYFQNEAQLEKSRLLSDRFSAERPKGSFSTLEIQRTEQGDSAMYLCASSLSGNTIYFGEGSWLTVV.

Worth noting for this clonotype: A read error may be the cause here, since a much bigger clone is one base away. The rearrangement joins TRBV19 to TRBJ1-2; D is unclear. The V end lost 1 base, the J end lost 6 bases, and 9 bases lay between the germline ends. The germline CDR1 and CDR2 sequences are LNHDA and SQIVND (reference sequence). The CDR3 length is 13 residues. CDR3 in DNA: TGTGCCAGTAGTATAGCCGAGACGGATGGCTACACCTTC. Protein: CASSIAETDGYTF. Full variable domain (missing parts from reference TRBV19 and TRBJ1-2): DGGITQSPKYLFRKEGQNVTLSCEQNLNHDAMYWYRQDPGQGLRLIYYSQIVNDFQKGDIAEGYSVSREKKESFPLTVTSAQKNPTAFYLCASSIAETDGYTFGSGTRLTVV.

This clonotype was observed a few times. The chain combines TRBV29-1 with TRBJ1-3; D is possibly TRBD1 (5 bases). Per germline, CDR1 SQVTM and CDR2 ANQGSEA. Trimming stripped 5 bases from V and 5 bases from J, with 19 bases between. The CDR3 is 15 residues long. The CDR3 DNA follows: TGCAGCGTTTCGGCCCAGGACACCACCCGAAACACCATATATTTT. Encoded protein: CSVSAQDTTRNTIYF.